This is a list of T cell receptor beta chains from one sample in a study of CD8 T cells in ankylosing spondylitis. TCRdb used MiXCR to reprocess the 5' RACE reads, holding one entry per CDR3 protein. This table holds more than 150,000 distinct CDR3 sequences, 9.5% to 15% found once. Sample: blood, either unsorted or a sorted T cell fraction (not recorded which). All receptors come from a male donor with ankylosing spondylitis or in good health (not recorded which). The CDR3 runs from the conserved cysteine through the conserved F or W. A D gene is named only where the DNA matches it firmly. Size is stated for part of the rows, as once, few or many counts, or as a class when the clone is expanded.

d_gene: .; abundance: many; v_gene: TRBV27; j_gene: TRBJ1-5; CDR3nt: TGTGCCAGCAGTTTATCGGGGGCAGGGCCTACTCCTGATCAGCCCCAGCATTTT; CDR3aa: CASSLSGAGPTPDQPQHF
d_gene: TRBD2; abundance: .; v_gene: TRBV19; j_gene: TRBJ2-2; CDR3nt: TGTGCCAGTATTGAGCGGGGGGGCGACACCGGGGAGCTGTTTTTT; CDR3aa: CASIERGGDTGELFF
d_gene: TRBD1; abundance: many; v_gene: TRBV24-1; j_gene: TRBJ2-2; CDR3nt: TGTGCCACCGCAGGGGGCACCGGGGAGCTGTTTTTT; CDR3aa: CATAGGTGELFF
d_gene: .; abundance: .; v_gene: TRBV27; j_gene: TRBJ2-7; CDR3nt: TGTGCCAGCAGTTTCGGCAGGGCGGGCTACGAGCAGTACTTC; CDR3aa: CASSFGRAGYEQYF
d_gene: TRBD1; abundance: few; v_gene: TRBV7-8; j_gene: TRBJ1-2; CDR3nt: TGTGCCAGCTCCGGGACAGGGGGCGAGCGCGGCCCCGATGGCTACACCTTC; CDR3aa: CASSGTGGERGPDGYTF
d_gene: .; abundance: few; v_gene: TRBV20-1; j_gene: TRBJ2-7; CDR3nt: TGCAGTGCTAGGCCTAGCCGGGGTGTTTCTTACGAGCAGTACTTC; CDR3aa: CSARPSRGVSYEQYF
d_gene: TRBD2; abundance: many; v_gene: TRBV6-2/TRBV6-3; j_gene: TRBJ2-1; CDR3nt: TGTGCCAGCAGTTACTGGACTAGTAACAATGAGCAGTTCTTC; CDR3aa: CASSYWTSNNEQFF
d_gene: .; abundance: few; v_gene: TRBV4-1; j_gene: TRBJ2-1; CDR3nt: TGCGCCAGCATGGGGAGTGCGGAGCAGTTCTTC; CDR3aa: CASMGSAEQFF
d_gene: TRBD2; abundance: many; v_gene: TRBV4-1; j_gene: TRBJ2-7; CDR3nt: TGCGCCAGCAGCTTGACTAGCGGGTATTCCTACGAGCAGTACTTC; CDR3aa: CASSLTSGYSYEQYF
d_gene: .; abundance: .; v_gene: TRBV9; j_gene: TRBJ2-5; CDR3nt: TGTGCCAGCAGCGTAGGGCGGGAAGAGACGCAGTACTTC; CDR3aa: CASSVGREETQYF
d_gene: .; abundance: .; v_gene: TRBV27; j_gene: TRBJ2-2; CDR3nt: TGTGCCAGCAGAGGAGGGTCAGGGAACACCGGGGAGCTGTTTTTT; CDR3aa: CASRGGSGNTGELFF
d_gene: TRBD1; abundance: many; v_gene: TRBV7-9; j_gene: TRBJ2-7; CDR3nt: TGTGCCAGCAGCTTTGGAGCCACAGGGGACGAGCAGTACTTC; CDR3aa: CASSFGATGDEQYF
d_gene: .; abundance: many; v_gene: TRBV30; j_gene: TRBJ1-1; CDR3nt: TGTGCCTGGAGTGCCCTTGGGGCTGAAGCTTTCTTT; CDR3aa: CAWSALGAEAFF
d_gene: TRBD1; abundance: few; v_gene: TRBV10-2; j_gene: TRBJ2-7; CDR3nt: TGCGCCAGCAGTGACAGGGGGCACGAGCAGTACTTC; CDR3aa: CASSDRGHEQYF
d_gene: .; abundance: .; v_gene: TRBV7-9; j_gene: TRBJ2-1; CDR3nt: TGTGCCAGCAGCTCCCCTGGGGGGTTCGACAGGATCTTC; CDR3aa: CASSSPGGFDRIF
d_gene: .; abundance: .; v_gene: TRBV12-3/TRBV12-4; j_gene: TRBJ1-1; CDR3nt: TGTGCCAGCACCTTAAATCAGGCGAACACTGAAGCTTTCTTT; CDR3aa: CASTLNQANTEAFF
d_gene: .; abundance: once; v_gene: TRBV11-2; j_gene: TRBJ2-3; CDR3nt: TGTGCCAGCAGCTCCGTGAGCACAGATACGCAGTATTTT; CDR3aa: CASSSVSTDTQYF
d_gene: .; abundance: .; v_gene: TRBV12-3/TRBV12-4; j_gene: TRBJ2-6; CDR3nt: TGTGCCAGCAGTTTGGGAGTCTCTGGGGCCAACGTCCTGACTTTC; CDR3aa: CASSLGVSGANVLTF
d_gene: TRBD1; abundance: .; v_gene: TRBV7-9; j_gene: TRBJ2-7; CDR3nt: TGTGCCAGCCGAGGGGACAGTAGAAGGGAGCAGTACTTC; CDR3aa: CASRGDSRREQYF
d_gene: .; abundance: .; v_gene: TRBV4-1; j_gene: TRBJ2-5; CDR3nt: TGCGCCAGCAGCCAAGTTAGCAGGGGTGGAGAGACCCAGTACTTC; CDR3aa: CASSQVSRGGETQYF
d_gene: .; abundance: once; v_gene: TRBV2; j_gene: TRBJ2-1; CDR3nt: TGTGCCAGAAGTGAGGGGCCCCAGCAGTTCTTC; CDR3aa: CARSEGPQQFF
d_gene: .; abundance: many; v_gene: TRBV4-2; j_gene: TRBJ1-2; CDR3nt: TGTGCCAGCAGCCAAGAATCCAGCTATGGCTACACCTTC; CDR3aa: CASSQESSYGYTF
d_gene: .; abundance: .; v_gene: TRBV7-9; j_gene: TRBJ2-3; CDR3nt: TGTGCCAGCAGCCTCCCCCTCGGGAGCGCAGATACGCAGTATTTT; CDR3aa: CASSLPLGSADTQYF
d_gene: TRBD2; abundance: .; v_gene: TRBV19; j_gene: TRBJ2-3; CDR3nt: TGTGCCAGTACCCTAGCGGGGGGCACAGATACGCAGTATTTT; CDR3aa: CASTLAGGTDTQYF
d_gene: .; abundance: few; v_gene: TRBV5-4; j_gene: TRBJ2-3; CDR3nt: TGTGCCAGCAGCTTCCAGGGACTCCCCCGTCATCCTTACACAGATACGCAGTATTTT; CDR3aa: CASSFQGLPRHPYTDTQYF
d_gene: .; abundance: few; v_gene: TRBV9; j_gene: TRBJ2-3; CDR3nt: TGTGCCAGCAGCGGACGACTAGGGGGGCAAACAGATACGCAGTATTTT; CDR3aa: CASSGRLGGQTDTQYF
d_gene: .; abundance: .; v_gene: TRBV7-9; j_gene: TRBJ2-7; CDR3nt: TGTGCCAGCAGCTTAGACGCAGGCAGCTCCGAGCAGTACTTC; CDR3aa: CASSLDAGSSEQYF